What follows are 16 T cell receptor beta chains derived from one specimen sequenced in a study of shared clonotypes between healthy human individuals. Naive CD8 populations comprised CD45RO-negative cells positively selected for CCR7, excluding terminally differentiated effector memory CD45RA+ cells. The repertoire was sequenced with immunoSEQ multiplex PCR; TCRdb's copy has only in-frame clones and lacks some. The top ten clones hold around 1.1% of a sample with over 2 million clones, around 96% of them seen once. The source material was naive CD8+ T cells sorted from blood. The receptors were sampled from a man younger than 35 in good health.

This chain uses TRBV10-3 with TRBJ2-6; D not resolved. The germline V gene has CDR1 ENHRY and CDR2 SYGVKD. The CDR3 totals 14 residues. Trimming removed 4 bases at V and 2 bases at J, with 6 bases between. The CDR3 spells CAISVDPGANVLTF. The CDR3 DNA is TGTGCCATCAGTGTCGATCCTGGGGCCAACGTCCTGACTTTC.

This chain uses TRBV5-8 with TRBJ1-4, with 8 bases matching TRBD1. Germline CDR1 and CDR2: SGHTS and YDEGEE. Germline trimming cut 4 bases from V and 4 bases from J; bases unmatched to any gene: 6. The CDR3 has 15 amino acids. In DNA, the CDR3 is TGTGCCAGCAGCCTAGGACAGGGCGTTAATGAAAAACTGTTTTTT. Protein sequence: CASSLGQGVNEKLFF. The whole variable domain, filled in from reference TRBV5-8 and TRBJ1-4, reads EAGVTQSPTHLIKTRGQQATLRCSPISGHTSVYWYQQALGLGLQFLLWYDEGEERNRGNFPPRFSGRQFPNYSSELNVNALELEDSALYLCASSLGQGVNEKLFFGSGTQLSVL.

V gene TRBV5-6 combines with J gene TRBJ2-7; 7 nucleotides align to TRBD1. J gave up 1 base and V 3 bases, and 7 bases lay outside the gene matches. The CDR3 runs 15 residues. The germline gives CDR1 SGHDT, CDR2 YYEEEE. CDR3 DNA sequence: TGTGCCAGCAGCTGGGGTCCGGGACAGTCCTACGAGCAGTACTTC. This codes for CASSWGPGQSYEQYF.

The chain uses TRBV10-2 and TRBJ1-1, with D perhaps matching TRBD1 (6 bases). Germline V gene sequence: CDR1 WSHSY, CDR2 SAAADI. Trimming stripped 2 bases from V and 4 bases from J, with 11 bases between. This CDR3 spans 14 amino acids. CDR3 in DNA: TGCGCCAGCAGTGAGGGGATAGGGGGCACTGAAGCTTTCTTT. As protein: CASSEGIGGTEAFF.

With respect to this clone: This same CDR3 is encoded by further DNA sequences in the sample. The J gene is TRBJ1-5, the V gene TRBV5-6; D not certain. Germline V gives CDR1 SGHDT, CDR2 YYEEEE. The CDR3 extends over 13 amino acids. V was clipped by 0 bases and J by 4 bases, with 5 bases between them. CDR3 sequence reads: CASSLGENQPQHF. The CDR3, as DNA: TGTGCCAGCAGCTTGGGGGAAAATCAGCCCCAGCATTTT.

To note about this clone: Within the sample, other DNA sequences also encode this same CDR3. The CDR3 DNA sequence: TGCGCCAGCAGCCAAGATGGCACCTCCTACGAGCAGTACTTC. Its translation is CASSQDGTSYEQYF. V and J are TRBV4-1 and TRBJ2-7; D is unclear. Trimming shortened V by 0 bases and J by 0 bases, and 6 bases separated the two germline ends. CDR1 is MGHRA, CDR2 YSYEKL, per germline. This CDR3 contains 14 residues.

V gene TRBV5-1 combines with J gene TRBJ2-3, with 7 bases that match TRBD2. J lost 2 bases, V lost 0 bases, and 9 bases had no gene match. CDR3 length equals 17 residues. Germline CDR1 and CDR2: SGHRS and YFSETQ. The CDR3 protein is CASSLGLAASLTDTQYF. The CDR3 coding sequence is TGCGCCAGCAGCTTGGGACTAGCAGCCTCCCTCACAGATACGCAGTATTTT.

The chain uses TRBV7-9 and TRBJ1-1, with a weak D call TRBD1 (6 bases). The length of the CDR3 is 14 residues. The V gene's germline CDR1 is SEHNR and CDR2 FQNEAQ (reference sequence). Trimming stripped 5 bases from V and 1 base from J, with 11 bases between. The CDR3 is CASSHTGSNTEAFF. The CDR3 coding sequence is TGTGCCAGCAGCCATACAGGGTCGAACACTGAAGCTTTCTTT.

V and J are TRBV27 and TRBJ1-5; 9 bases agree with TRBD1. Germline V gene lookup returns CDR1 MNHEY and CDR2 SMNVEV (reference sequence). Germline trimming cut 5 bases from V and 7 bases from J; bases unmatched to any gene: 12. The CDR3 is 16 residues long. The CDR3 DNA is TGTGCCAGCAGTCCCCAAGGACAGGGGCAGGGACAGCCCCAGCATTTT. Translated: CASSPQGQGQGQPQHF.

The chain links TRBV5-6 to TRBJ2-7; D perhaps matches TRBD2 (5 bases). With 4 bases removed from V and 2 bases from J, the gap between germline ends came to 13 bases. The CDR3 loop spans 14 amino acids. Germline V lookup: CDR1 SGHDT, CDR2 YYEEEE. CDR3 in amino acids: CASSSGLRAYEQYF. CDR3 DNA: TGTGCCAGCAGCAGCGGACTTAGGGCCTACGAGCAGTACTTC.

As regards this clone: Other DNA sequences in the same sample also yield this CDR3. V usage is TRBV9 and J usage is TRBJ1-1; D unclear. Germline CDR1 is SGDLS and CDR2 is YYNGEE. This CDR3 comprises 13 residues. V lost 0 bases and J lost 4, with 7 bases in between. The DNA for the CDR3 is TGTGCCAGCAGCGTAGGGGTTGCCACTGAAGCTTTCTTT. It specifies CASSVGVATEAFF.

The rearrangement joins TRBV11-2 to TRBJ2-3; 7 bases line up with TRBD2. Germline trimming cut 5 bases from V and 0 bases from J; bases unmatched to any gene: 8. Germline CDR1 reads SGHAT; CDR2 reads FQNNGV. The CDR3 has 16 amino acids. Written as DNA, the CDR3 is TGTGCCAGCAGCCCCAGAGCGGGAAGTAGCACAGATACGCAGTATTTT. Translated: CASSPRAGSSTDTQYF.

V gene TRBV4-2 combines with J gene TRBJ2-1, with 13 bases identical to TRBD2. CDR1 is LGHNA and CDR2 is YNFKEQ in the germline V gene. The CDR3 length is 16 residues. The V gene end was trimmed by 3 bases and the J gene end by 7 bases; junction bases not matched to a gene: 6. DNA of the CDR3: TGTGCCAGCAGCCAGGTAGGACTAGCGGGAGTGAATGAGCAGTTCTTC. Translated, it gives CASSQVGLAGVNEQFF.

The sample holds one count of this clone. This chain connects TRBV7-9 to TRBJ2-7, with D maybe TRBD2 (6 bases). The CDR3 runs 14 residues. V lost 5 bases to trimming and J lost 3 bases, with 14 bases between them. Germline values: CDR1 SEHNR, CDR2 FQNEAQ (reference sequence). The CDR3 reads CASSHTGSGYEQYF. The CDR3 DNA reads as TGTGCCAGCAGCCACACCGGGAGCGGCTACGAGCAGTACTTC.

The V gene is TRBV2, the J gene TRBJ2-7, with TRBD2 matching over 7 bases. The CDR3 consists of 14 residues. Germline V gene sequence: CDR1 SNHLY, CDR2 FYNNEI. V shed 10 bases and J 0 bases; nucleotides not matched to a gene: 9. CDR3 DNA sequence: TGTGCCATTGATTGGCGGGGGAGCTCCTACGAGCAGTACTTC. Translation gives CAIDWRGSSYEQYF.

CDR3 residues: CAWSVQFRDGLNYGYTF. Written as DNA, the CDR3 is TGTGCCTGGAGTGTACAGTTCCGGGACGGACTTAACTATGGCTACACCTTC. V and J are TRBV30 and TRBJ1-2, with D possibly matching TRBD1 (5 bases). CDR3 length equals 17 residues. Trimming took 0 bases from V and 1 from J, leaving 18 bases between them. Germline V gene lookup returns CDR1 GTSNPN and CDR2 SVGIG (reference sequence). The variable domain in full, completed from reference TRBV30 and TRBJ1-2, reads SQTIHQWPATLVQPVGSPLSLECTVEGTSNPNLYWYRQAAGRGLQLLFYSVGIGQISSEVPQNLSASRPQDRQFILSSKKLLLSDSGFYLCAWSVQFRDGLNYGYTFGSGTRLTVV.